These 30 T cell receptor beta chains came from one sample sequenced in a study of T-cell memory formation after mild COVID-19. TCRdb reanalysed the 5' RACE reads using MiXCR and keeps one entry per CDR3 protein. Of about 340,000 distinct CDR3 sequences detected, approximately 13% appear once; the ten largest clones hold about a fifth. Sequenced material: PBMCs or a T cell subset sorted from them (not recorded which). The receptor set was obtained from a man aged 18 to 29 who had mild COVID-19 (a few samples of this study predate the infection). Cell type and time point are not known.

Details on this clonotype: The junction differs from germline at one of its ends, possibly a read error. This sequence joins TRBV28 and TRBJ1-1, with 7 bases that match TRBD1. Per germline, CDR1 MDHEN and CDR2 SYDVKM. The CDR3 contains 11 residues. The CDR3: CHRGFHTEAFF. CDR3 nucleotide sequence: TGCCACAGGGGTTTTCATACTGAAGCTTTCTTT.

This clonotype appeared many times. V usage is TRBV7-2 and J usage is TRBJ2-7, with 10 bases that match TRBD1. Looked up from germline, CDR1 is SGHTA and CDR2 is FQGNSA. The CDR3 runs 16 residues. The ends lost 5 bases at V and 3 bases at J; junction bases unmatched: 10. CDR3 region: CASSPTGGRLIYEQYF. The CDR3 region has the DNA TGTGCCAGCAGCCCGACAGGGGGCAGGTTGATCTACGAGCAGTACTTC.

This clonotype was observed a handful of times. The rearrangement uses TRBV4-3 and TRBJ2-2, with D unresolved. The CDR3 has 12 amino acids. Germline V gives CDR1 LGHNA, CDR2 YSLEER. The germline V and J ends were trimmed by 3 bases and 5 bases, with 4 bases remaining between them. The CDR3 reads CASSHGTGELFF. The CDR3 DNA reads TGCGCCAGCAGCCACGGGACCGGGGAGCTGTTTTTT.

The V gene is TRBV12-3 or TRBV12-4, the J gene TRBJ2-1; D might be TRBD1 or TRBD2, each matching 6 bases. Trimming removed 3 bases at V and 8 bases at J, with 14 bases between. CDR3 size: 14 residues. The CDR3 bases are TGTGCCAGCAGTTTTGGGGGGCGCCGGCATGAGCAGTTCTTC. It encodes CASSFGGRRHEQFF.

This clonotype was seen repeatedly, ten times or more. The J gene is TRBJ2-1, the V gene TRBV6-5; D possibly corresponds to TRBD1 (5 bases). CDR1 is MNHEY and CDR2 is SVGAGI in the germline V gene. The V end was cut by 2 bases, the J end by 9 bases, with 11 bases between. CDR3 length equals 13 residues. CDR3 amino acids: CASSYRWGGEQFF. CDR3 sequence (DNA): TGTGCCAGCAGTTACCGTTGGGGCGGTGAGCAGTTCTTC.

This chain links TRBV12-5 with TRBJ2-5; weak D call: TRBD1 (6 bases). Per the germline V gene, CDR1 is LGHNT and CDR2 is FRNRAP. The CDR3 is 15 amino acids. V was shortened by 4 bases and J by 5 bases, with 17 bases between the two germline ends. CDR3 loop: CASGSWDTGGETQYF. The CDR3 DNA follows: TGTGCTAGTGGTTCCTGGGACACTGGGGGCGAGACCCAGTACTTC. Full variable domain (rest looked up from reference TRBV12-5 and TRBJ2-5): DARVTQTPRHKVTEMGQEVTMRCQPILGHNTVFWYRQTMMQGLELLAYFRNRAPLDDSGMPKDRFSAEMPDATLATLKIQPSEPRDSAVYFCASGSWDTGGETQYFGPGTRLLVL.

This clonotype was counted at least ten times. This chain links TRBV9 with TRBJ2-3; tentative D call: TRBD1 (6 bases). Looked up from germline, CDR1 is SGDLS and CDR2 is YYNGEE. The CDR3 is 14 amino acids. Between the trimmed V and J ends, which lost 3 bases and 2 bases, there was a span of 10 bases. CDR3 in amino acids: CASSADRNTDTQYF. The CDR3 DNA sequence: TGTGCCAGCAGCGCAGACAGGAACACAGATACGCAGTATTTT.

This clonotype was recorded many times. The chain has TRBV12-3 or TRBV12-4 and TRBJ2-7; 10 nucleotides line up with TRBD2. The CDR3 has 16 residues. Losses at the gene ends were 1 base for V and 2 bases for J; bases not matched to a gene: 5. In DNA, the CDR3 is TGTGCCAGCAGTTTAGATCGGCTAGCGGGGGCCTACGAGCAGTACTTC. It yields the protein CASSLDRLAGAYEQYF.

The sample holds many counts of this clonotype. J is TRBJ2-3 and V is TRBV10-3; D remains unclear. Germline loops: CDR1 ENHRY, CDR2 SYGVKD. V gave up 2 bases and J gave up 2 bases, with 5 bases separating them. The CDR3 totals 13 residues. CDR3 in DNA: TGTGCCATCAGTGAGGGTCCCACAGATACGCAGTATTTT. Translating gives CAISEGPTDTQYF.

The chain uses TRBV5-1 and TRBJ2-5; D may be TRBD2 (6 bases). V shed 2 bases and J shed 2 bases, with 13 bases lying between them. The CDR3 length is 15 residues. Germline values: CDR1 SGHRS, CDR2 YFSETQ. CDR3 DNA sequence: TGCGCCAGCAGCTTCACCGACAGCGGGCAAGAGACCCAGTACTTC. As protein: CASSFTDSGQETQYF.

This clonotype came up a few times. The chain links TRBV5-1 to TRBJ1-6, with 9 bases aligning to TRBD1. J lost 10 bases, V lost 4 bases, and 9 bases had no gene match. Germline-derived CDR1 and CDR2 are SGHRS and YFSETQ. CDR3 length: 15 amino acids. This CDR3 is CASSRNTGGESPLHF. The CDR3 DNA sequence: TGCGCCAGCAGCAGAAATACAGGGGGCGAATCACCCCTCCACTTT.

In its sample, this clonotype was seen a few times. V gene TRBV24-1 combines with J gene TRBJ1-1, with D hard to call. Germline CDR1 KGHDR, CDR2 SFDVKD. V was shortened by 0 bases and J by 1 base, with 8 bases between the two germline ends. The CDR3 covers 15 residues. In nucleotides, the CDR3 is TGTGCCACCAGTGATTTGGACCCTTGGAACACTGAAGCTTTCTTT. Protein sequence: CATSDLDPWNTEAFF.

V gene TRBV10-3 combines with J gene TRBJ1-3; D remains unclear. The CDR3 covers 14 residues. The ends were cut back, 3 bases at V and 4 bases at J, with 10 bases in the middle. Looked up from germline, CDR1 is ENHRY and CDR2 is SYGVKD. For the CDR3, the DNA is TGTGCCATCAGTGACTCAGCGACGGGAAACACCATATATTTT. It encodes CAISDSATGNTIYF.

This clonotype was counted between two and nine times. The J gene is TRBJ2-7, the V gene TRBV7-2; 11 bases agree with TRBD2. After removal of 5 bases from V and 4 bases from J, the junction contained 7 bases not matched to a gene. Looked up from germline, CDR1 is SGHTA and CDR2 is FQGNSA. CDR3 size: 15 residues. In DNA form, the CDR3 reads TGTGCCAGCAGCCCCTCTAGCGGGGGGTTATACGAGCAGTACGTC. Protein sequence: CASSPSSGGLYEQYV.

This chain uses TRBV7-9 with TRBJ2-3; D unclear. Germline V gene lookup returns CDR1 SEHNR and CDR2 FQNEAQ (reference sequence). The V end lost 5 bases, the J end lost 0 bases, and 15 bases lay between the germline ends. The CDR3 spans 16 residues. The chain's CDR3 is CASSPLDVTSTDTQYF. DNA for the CDR3: TGTGCCAGCAGCCCATTGGACGTAACTAGCACAGATACGCAGTATTTT.

The rearrangement uses TRBV5-1 and TRBJ1-1, with 7 positions matching TRBD1. Unmatched junction bases numbered 7, after V lost 4 bases and J lost 1 base. The CDR3 consists of 15 residues. In germline, CDR1 is SGHRS, CDR2 YFSETQ. The CDR3 DNA sequence: TGCGCCAGCAGCCGTGACAGGGCGGGGAACACTGAAGCTTTCTTT. Protein product: CASSRDRAGNTEAFF.

This clonotype was observed a handful of times. The gene calls are TRBV7-6 and TRBJ2-1; TRBD2 matches 12 bases. Losses at the gene ends were 4 bases for V and 9 bases for J; bases not matched to a gene: 13. Germline assignment: CDR1 SGHVS and CDR2 FNYEAQ. This CDR3 contains 17 residues. The CDR3 DNA is TGTGCCAGCAGCTACGCCCCGTGGGCTAGCGGGGGGGGTGAGCAGTTCTTC. It yields the protein CASSYAPWASGGGEQFF.

This chain connects TRBV18 to TRBJ2-7; unclear D gene. The germline V and J ends were trimmed by 2 bases and 2 bases, with 16 bases remaining between them. CDR1 is KGHSH and CDR2 is LQKENI in the germline V gene. The CDR3 consists of 16 residues. The CDR3 DNA reads as TGTGCCAGCTCACCATTCCCTCCCCAGGCGACCTACGAGCAGTACGTC. Residues: CASSPFPPQATYEQYV.

V usage is TRBV10-2 and J usage is TRBJ1-2; D gene ambiguous. V was trimmed by 4 bases and J by 1 base, leaving 10 bases between them. The CDR3 consists of 14 residues. CDR1 is WSHSY and CDR2 is SAAADI in the germline V gene. The CDR3 loop is CASSVEENNYGYTF. In nucleotides, the CDR3 is TGCGCCAGCAGTGTTGAGGAAAATAACTATGGCTACACCTTC.

The chain joins TRBV6-6 to TRBJ2-4; perhaps TRBD2 as D (6 bases). The CDR3 is made up of 13 amino acids. Per the germline V gene, CDR1 is MNHNY and CDR2 is SVGAGI (reference sequence). Trimming took 7 bases from V and 5 from J, leaving 12 bases between them. The CDR3 here is CASTLPGENIQYF. For the CDR3, the DNA is TGTGCCAGCACTCTCCCGGGGGAAAACATTCAGTACTTC.

In its sample, this clonotype was seen a few times. V is TRBV9 and J is TRBJ2-2; perhaps TRBD1 as D (6 bases). The germline V and J ends were trimmed by 1 base and 4 bases, with 17 bases remaining between them. The CDR3 length is 17 residues. CDR1 is SGDLS and CDR2 is YYNGEE in the germline V gene. The CDR3 sequence: CASSVLSSAGVTGELFF. As DNA, the CDR3 is TGTGCCAGCAGCGTATTGAGTTCGGCAGGGGTCACCGGGGAGCTGTTTTTT. Drawing the rest from reference TRBV9 and TRBJ2-2, the complete variable domain is DSGVTQTPKHLITATGQRVTLRCSPRSGDLSVYWYQQSLDQGLQFLIQYYNGEERAKGNILERFSAQQFPDLHSELNLSSLELGDSALYFCASSVLSSAGVTGELFFGEGSRLTVL.

This clonotype was picked up a small number of times. The genes are TRBV28 and TRBJ2-3; no clear D gene. This CDR3 contains 12 residues. CDR1 and CDR2 (germline): MDHEN, SYDVKM. With 5 bases removed from V and 6 bases from J, the gap between germline ends came to 9 bases. The DNA for the CDR3 is TGTGCCAGCAGTGCCTCATGGGATACGCAGTATTTT. Translated, it gives CASSASWDTQYF.

This clonotype was detected only a few times. CDR3: CSVEWRGGLDTQYF. DNA for the CDR3: TGCAGCGTTGAATGGCGGGGGGGCCTAGATACGCAGTATTTT. The rearrangement links TRBV29-1 to TRBJ2-3, with 9 bases fitting TRBD2. Germline trimming cut 2 bases from V and 5 bases from J; bases unmatched to any gene: 5. The CDR3 has 14 amino acids. From germline, CDR1 is SQVTM and CDR2 ANQGSEA.

This clonotype was seen repeatedly, ten times or more. This rearrangement joins TRBV5-1 to TRBJ2-7, with 13 bases identical to TRBD2. Unmatched junction bases numbered 1, after V lost 4 bases and J lost 3 bases. The CDR3 is 14 amino acids. Germline V CDR1 and CDR2: SGHRS, YFSETQ. CDR3 coding DNA: TGCGCCAGCAGCCGGACTAGCGGGAGCTACGAGCAGTACTTC. Protein: CASSRTSGSYEQYF.

The CDR3 is CASSHRVTDTQYF. The CDR3 nucleotides are TGTGCCAGCAGCCACAGGGTAACAGATACGCAGTATTTT. This sequence joins TRBV7-2 and TRBJ2-3; D is perhaps TRBD1 (6 bases). The CDR3 sequence is 13 residues long. The germline CDR1 and CDR2 sequences are SGHTA and FQGNSA. Between the trimmed V and J ends, which lost 5 bases and 3 bases, there was a span of 9 bases.

The chain employs TRBV6-5 and TRBJ1-1; a possible D gene is TRBD1 (6 bases). Trimming cost V 2 bases and J 1 base, with 11 bases left between them. Per germline, CDR1 MNHEY and CDR2 SVGAGI. This CDR3 contains 15 residues. CDR3 sequence (DNA): TGTGCCAGCAGTTACGGGGGGGCTAGGAACACTGAAGCTTTCTTT. As protein: CASSYGGARNTEAFF.

In its sample, this clonotype was seen many times. The chain links TRBV5-4 to TRBJ2-3; 8 nucleotides agree with TRBD2. The CDR3 consists of 18 residues. CDR1 is SGHNT and CDR2 is YYREEE in the germline V gene (reference sequence). Trimming took 0 bases from V and 1 from J; bases not matched to a gene: 10. CDR3 coding DNA: TGTGCCAGCAGCTTGGCCAACGGTCTAGCGGGTGGCACAGATACGCAGTATTTT. Encoded protein: CASSLANGLAGGTDTQYF.

The V call is TRBV6-2 or TRBV6-3, the J call TRBJ2-1; 7 bases align to TRBD2. The V and J ends lost 6 bases and 5 bases, in that order; junction bases with no gene match: 7. This CDR3 has 14 amino acids. Germline V CDR1 and CDR2: MNHEY, SVGEGT. CDR3 sequence (DNA): TGTGCCAGCAGGGATAGCGGGCTTCACAATGAGCAGTTCTTC. It encodes CASRDSGLHNEQFF.

CDR3 DNA: TGTGCCAGCACCTTCTCAACTAGCGGGGCAGGTCAAGAGACCCAGTACTTC. Translated, it gives CASTFSTSGAGQETQYF. V usage is TRBV7-9 and J usage is TRBJ2-5; 10 bases align to TRBD2. Germline V CDR1 and CDR2: SEHNR, FQNEAQ (reference sequence). This CDR3 spans 17 amino acids. The V segment lost 7 bases and the J segment 2 bases; nucleotides outside the gene matches: 13.

This clonotype was picked up many times. V is TRBV7-2 and J is TRBJ2-1, with 10 nucleotides matching TRBD2. CDR1 SGHTA and CDR2 FQGNSA come from the germline V gene. The CDR3 loop spans 15 amino acids. V was pared by 6 bases and J by 5 bases, with 7 bases of the junction left unmatched. The CDR3: CASRLLAGDNNEQFF. CDR3 coding DNA: TGTGCCAGCAGGTTGCTAGCGGGGGACAACAATGAGCAGTTCTTC.